The 8 T cell receptor beta chains below were found in one sample sequenced in a study of OX40 agonist ivuxolimab in advanced cancers. Clones were sequenced by immunoSEQ multiplex PCR, and TCRdb holds only the in-frame ones, with some missing. The sample has approximately 74,000 clones; about nine tenths are singletons. The material was CD4+ or CD8+ T cells sorted from blood, obtained in a trial of the OX40 agonist ivuxolimab. These receptors were collected from an adult with an advanced solid tumor such as melanoma, head and neck, liver or kidney cancer.

This clone occurred once. The chain recombines TRBV28 with TRBJ1-2, with 8 bases lining up with TRBD1. This CDR3 spans 14 amino acids. The trim removed 5 bases at V and 8 bases at J, leaving 10 bases unmatched. The germline V gene encodes CDR1 MDHEN and CDR2 SYDVKM. For the CDR3, the DNA is TGTGCCAGCAGTCTATTGGGACAGGCCCCAGGCTACACCTTC. The encoded protein is CASSLLGQAPGYTF.

This chain uses TRBV28 with TRBJ1-2; TRBD1 is a possible D gene (5 bases). Germline lookup yields CDR1 MDHEN and CDR2 SYDVKM. V was trimmed by 4 bases and J by 8 bases, leaving 20 bases between them. CDR3 length: 15 residues. The CDR3 region is CASSSTGTPLKGYTF. The CDR3 nucleotides are TGTGCCAGCAGTTCAACCGGGACCCCCCTGAAGGGCTACACCTTC.

This clone showed up just once. This chain links TRBV5-4 with TRBJ2-2; D unresolved. The germline gives CDR1 SGHNT, CDR2 YYREEE (reference sequence). The CDR3 runs 11 residues. V lost 9 bases and J lost 4, with 7 bases in between. The CDR3 nucleotides read TGTGCCACCCGCAGCACCGGGGAGCTGTTTTTT. This translates into CATRSTGELFF.

This chain links TRBV19 with TRBJ2-2; tentative D call: TRBD2 (6 bases). Per germline, CDR1 LNHDA and CDR2 SQIVND (reference sequence). Trimming removed 4 bases at V and 5 bases at J, with 17 bases between. The CDR3 runs 16 residues. The CDR3 DNA reads as TGTGCCAGTAGTAGGCCCGGAGGGCCGGGAACCGGGGAGCTGTTTTTT. Protein sequence: CASSRPGGPGTGELFF.

The V call is TRBV28, the J call TRBJ1-2; D is undetermined. The germline CDR1 and CDR2 sequences are MDHEN and SYDVKM. V gave up 4 bases and J gave up 5 bases, with 11 bases separating them. This CDR3 is 13 amino acids long. The CDR3 coding sequence is TGTGCCAGCAGTTCGAGGTTAGGATATGGCTACACCTTC. Its protein is CASSSRLGYGYTF.

The rearrangement links TRBV7-9 to TRBJ2-1; D call uncertain. The CDR3 spans 16 residues. Germline V gene sequence: CDR1 SEHNR, CDR2 FQNEAQ (reference sequence). V lost 5 bases, J lost 5 bases, and 19 bases lay in between. CDR3 DNA: TGTGCCAGCAGCCCTCAATCACCGAGACCACACAATGAGCAGTTCTTC. This sequence encodes CASSPQSPRPHNEQFF.

This chain uses TRBV2 with TRBJ1-5; TRBD1 is a possible D gene (5 bases). The CDR3 loop spans 12 amino acids. Trimming took off 6 bases at V and 7 bases at J, with 10 bases between the two ends. Germline CDR1 is SNHLY and CDR2 is FYNNEI. CDR3 DNA: TGTGCCAGCAGCGGGGGATCCCAGCCCCAGCATTTT. It translates to CASSGGSQPQHF. The full variable domain, rest sourced from reference TRBV2 and TRBJ1-5, is EPEVTQTPSHQVTQMGQEVILRCVPISNHLYFYWYRQILGQKVEFLVSFYNNEISEKSEIFDDQFSVERPDGSNFTLKIRSTKLEDSAMYFCASSGGSQPQHFGDGTRLSIL.

The table lists this clone with a count of one. The chain is built from TRBV28 and TRBJ1-2; no firm D call. This CDR3 is built from 14 residues. Trimming left V 6 bases short and J 2 bases short, with 13 bases between. Looked up from germline, CDR1 is MDHEN and CDR2 is SYDVKM. This CDR3 is CASSQIGPNYGYTF. In nucleotides, the CDR3 is TGTGCCAGCAGCCAGATCGGTCCGAACTATGGCTACACCTTC.